The rows below give T cell receptor beta chains drawn from one sample of a study of cytomegalovirus exposure and HLA in healthy donors. The protocol was immunoSEQ multiplex PCR, while the TCRdb copy is restricted to in-frame clones and leaves out a portion. The sample carries roughly 120,000 clones, 65% to 80% recorded once. Sequenced: PBMCs. The source of these receptors is a human donor in good health. The CDR3 runs from the conserved cysteine through the conserved F or W. Each record gives: D gene, clone size, J gene, V gene, CDR3 protein, CDR3 DNA. A D gene is named only where the DNA matches it firmly. Clone sizes are given selectively: once, few, many, or a class where the clone is expanded.

D gene: TRBD1
clone size: .
J gene: TRBJ2-7
V gene: TRBV4-1
CDR3 protein: CASSQDGTGSSYEQYF
CDR3 DNA: TGCGCCAGCAGCCAAGACGGGACAGGGAGCTCCTACGAGCAGTACTTC

D gene: .
clone size: once
J gene: TRBJ1-5
V gene: TRBV7-8
CDR3 protein: CASSLYQGGGQPQHF
CDR3 DNA: TGTGCCAGCAGCTTGTATCAGGGCGGAGGGCAGCCCCAGCATTTT

D gene: TRBD1
clone size: .
J gene: TRBJ1-6
V gene: TRBV7-6
CDR3 protein: CASSPDRGYSPLHF
CDR3 DNA: TGTGCCAGCAGCCCTGACAGGGGTTATTCACCCCTCCACTTT

D gene: .
clone size: once
J gene: TRBJ1-5
V gene: TRBV28
CDR3 protein: CASSLLRMGGRSQPQHF
CDR3 DNA: TGTGCCAGCAGTTTATTACGTATGGGAGGGAGAAGCCAGCCCCAGCATTTT

D gene: .
clone size: .
J gene: TRBJ2-5
V gene: TRBV19
CDR3 protein: CASNDSPRETQYF
CDR3 DNA: TGTGCCAGTAATGACAGTCCCCGAGAGACCCAGTACTTC

D gene: TRBD1
clone size: .
J gene: TRBJ1-1
V gene: TRBV19
CDR3 protein: CASSKVEGAPEAFF
CDR3 DNA: TGTGCCAGTAGTAAGGTGGAGGGGGCACCTGAAGCTTTCTTT

D gene: .
clone size: .
J gene: TRBJ1-2
V gene: TRBV7-8
CDR3 protein: CASRPGGTDYGYTF
CDR3 DNA: TGTGCCAGCAGGCCGGGAGGGACGGATTATGGCTACACCTTC

D gene: .
clone size: .
J gene: TRBJ2-3
V gene: TRBV29-1
CDR3 protein: CSVRPGAVDTQYF
CDR3 DNA: TGCAGCGTTCGCCCAGGGGCGGTCGATACGCAGTATTTT

D gene: TRBD1
clone size: .
J gene: TRBJ2-3
V gene: TRBV7-2
CDR3 protein: CASSHQRGQGGSTDTQYF
CDR3 DNA: TGTGCCAGCAGCCATCAAAGGGGACAGGGTGGGAGCACAGATACGCAGTATTTT

D gene: .
clone size: .
J gene: TRBJ1-2
V gene: TRBV7-2
CDR3 protein: CASSARVAYGYTF
CDR3 DNA: TGTGCCAGCAGCGCTCGGGTCGCCTATGGCTACACCTTC

D gene: .
clone size: few
J gene: TRBJ1-4
V gene: TRBV4-1
CDR3 protein: CASSQGTFNKEKLFF
CDR3 DNA: TGCGCCAGCAGCCAAGGGACATTCAATAAGGAAAAACTGTTTTTT

D gene: TRBD2
clone size: .
J gene: TRBJ2-3
V gene: TRBV7-8
CDR3 protein: CASSPILAGISTDTQYF
CDR3 DNA: TGTGCCAGCAGCCCGATCCTAGCGGGGATTAGCACAGATACGCAGTATTTT

D gene: .
clone size: .
J gene: TRBJ2-7
V gene: TRBV6-5
CDR3 protein: CASRLTGHEQYF
CDR3 DNA: TGTGCCAGCAGACTAACAGGGCACGAGCAGTACTTC

D gene: TRBD1
clone size: once
J gene: TRBJ1-3
V gene: TRBV5-1
CDR3 protein: CASTRGPGNTIYF
CDR3 DNA: TGCGCCAGTACAAGGGGGCCTGGAAACACCATATATTTT

D gene: TRBD1
clone size: few
J gene: TRBJ1-1
V gene: TRBV29-1
CDR3 protein: CSARGGPRSPEAFF
CDR3 DNA: TGCAGCGCGAGAGGGGGCCCCAGGTCCCCTGAAGCTTTCTTT

D gene: .
clone size: .
J gene: TRBJ1-4
V gene: TRBV2
CDR3 protein: CASKVGEKLFF
CDR3 DNA: TGTGCCAGCAAGGTCGGGGAAAAACTGTTTTTT

D gene: .
clone size: once
J gene: TRBJ1-3
V gene: TRBV7-2
CDR3 protein: CASSFGPGYSGNTIYF
CDR3 DNA: TGTGCCAGCAGCTTCGGTCCGGGGTACTCTGGAAACACCATATATTTT

D gene: .
clone size: .
J gene: TRBJ1-5
V gene: TRBV7-2
CDR3 protein: CASSLQGLGQPQHF
CDR3 DNA: TGTGCCAGCAGCTTACAGGGTCTGGGTCAGCCCCAGCATTTT

D gene: .
clone size: .
J gene: TRBJ2-7
V gene: TRBV5-1
CDR3 protein: CASSLATGSYEQYF
CDR3 DNA: TGCGCCAGCAGCTTAGCGACAGGCTCCTACGAGCAGTACTTC

D gene: .
clone size: .
J gene: TRBJ1-5
V gene: TRBV27
CDR3 protein: CASSFIGQSNQPQHF
CDR3 DNA: TGTGCCAGCAGTTTTATAGGACAGAGCAATCAGCCCCAGCATTTT

D gene: TRBD2
clone size: .
J gene: TRBJ2-7
V gene: TRBV6-1
CDR3 protein: CASSDPHLGGDEQYF
CDR3 DNA: TGTGCCAGCAGCGATCCCCACTTGGGGGGGGACGAGCAGTACTTC

D gene: .
clone size: .
J gene: TRBJ1-1
V gene: TRBV29-1
CDR3 protein: CSVVAGSVTEAFF
CDR3 DNA: TGCAGCGTTGTCGCAGGGTCGGTTACTGAAGCTTTCTTT

D gene: .
clone size: .
J gene: TRBJ2-7
V gene: TRBV2
CDR3 protein: CASSDTGPYEQYF
CDR3 DNA: TGTGCCAGCAGTGACACAGGGCCCTACGAGCAGTACTTC

D gene: .
clone size: .
J gene: TRBJ1-1
V gene: TRBV6-5
CDR3 protein: CASSYMGPF
CDR3 DNA: TGTGCCAGCAGTTACATGGGGCCCTTT

D gene: TRBD1
clone size: .
J gene: TRBJ1-2
V gene: TRBV9
CDR3 protein: CASSVVVDRKDGYTF
CDR3 DNA: TGTGCCAGCAGCGTAGTGGTGGACAGGAAGGATGGCTACACCTTC

D gene: .
clone size: once
J gene: TRBJ1-1
V gene: TRBV20-1
CDR3 protein: CSAAGDEAFF
CDR3 DNA: TGCAGTGCGGCAGGGGATGAAGCTTTCTTT

D gene: .
clone size: .
J gene: TRBJ2-7
V gene: TRBV9
CDR3 protein: CASSHKTESYEQYF
CDR3 DNA: TGTGCCAGCAGCCACAAAACAGAGTCTTACGAGCAGTACTTC

D gene: TRBD1
clone size: .
J gene: TRBJ1-1
V gene: TRBV6-4
CDR3 protein: CASSPGGGVSEAFF
CDR3 DNA: TGTGCCAGCAGCCCCGGAGGGGGCGTCTCTGAAGCTTTCTTT

D gene: TRBD2
clone size: once
J gene: TRBJ2-3
V gene: TRBV11-2
CDR3 protein: CASSLGFAGDAQYF
CDR3 DNA: TGTGCCAGCAGCTTAGGGTTCGCGGGGGATGCGCAGTATTTT

D gene: TRBD2
clone size: .
J gene: TRBJ2-2
V gene: TRBV5-1
CDR3 protein: CASSLAGTSGANTGELFF
CDR3 DNA: TGCGCCAGCAGCTTGGCAGGGACTAGCGGGGCCAACACCGGGGAGCTGTTTTTT

D gene: .
clone size: .
J gene: TRBJ1-2
V gene: TRBV7-9
CDR3 protein: CASSRGARVGLYGYTF
CDR3 DNA: TGTGCCAGCAGTCGGGGGGCGAGAGTGGGACTTTATGGCTACACCTTC

D gene: .
clone size: .
J gene: TRBJ1-6
V gene: TRBV5-1
CDR3 protein: CASSLDRDGNSPLHF
CDR3 DNA: TGCGCCAGCAGCTTGGACCGGGATGGGAATTCACCCCTCCACTTT

D gene: TRBD2
clone size: .
J gene: TRBJ2-3
V gene: TRBV4-2
CDR3 protein: CASSQVSGGTDTQYF
CDR3 DNA: TGTGCCAGCAGCCAAGTTAGCGGGGGCACAGATACGCAGTATTTT

D gene: TRBD1
clone size: few
J gene: TRBJ1-2
V gene: TRBV13
CDR3 protein: CASSADGTAYGYTF
CDR3 DNA: TGTGCCAGCAGCGCGGACGGGACAGCTTATGGCTACACCTTC

D gene: TRBD2
clone size: .
J gene: TRBJ2-7
V gene: TRBV27
CDR3 protein: CASSLLAGGPYEQYF
CDR3 DNA: TGTGCCAGCAGTCTTCTAGCGGGGGGCCCCTACGAGCAGTACTTC

D gene: .
clone size: .
J gene: TRBJ2-3
V gene: TRBV2
CDR3 protein: CASKEGGGYTDTQYF
CDR3 DNA: TGTGCCAGCAAGGAAGGGGGGGGGTACACAGATACGCAGTATTTT

D gene: .
clone size: .
J gene: TRBJ1-5
V gene: TRBV6-6
CDR3 protein: CATATSDSNQPQHF
CDR3 DNA: TGTGCCACCGCGACATCTGATAGCAATCAGCCCCAGCATTTT

D gene: .
clone size: few
J gene: TRBJ1-3
V gene: TRBV7-6
CDR3 protein: CASSPSFGGSGNTIYF
CDR3 DNA: TGTGCCAGCAGCCCCTCCTTCGGCGGCTCTGGAAACACCATATATTTT

D gene: TRBD1
clone size: .
J gene: TRBJ1-1
V gene: TRBV4-2
CDR3 protein: CASSQFGQGSRSEAFF
CDR3 DNA: TGTGCCAGCAGCCAATTCGGACAGGGCTCGCGGTCTGAAGCTTTCTTT

D gene: .
clone size: .
J gene: TRBJ2-1
V gene: TRBV7-3
CDR3 protein: CSSSRLGDNEQFF
CDR3 DNA: TGTTCCAGCAGCCGCCTCGGGGACAATGAGCAGTTCTTC

D gene: .
clone size: few
J gene: TRBJ1-5
V gene: TRBV6-6
CDR3 protein: CASSYSRGRGQPQHF
CDR3 DNA: TGTGCCAGCAGTTACTCCAGGGGACGGGGTCAGCCCCAGCATTTT

D gene: .
clone size: .
J gene: TRBJ2-2
V gene: TRBV5-4
CDR3 protein: CASSLQGWTGELFF
CDR3 DNA: TGTGCCAGCAGCTTACAGGGATGGACCGGGGAGCTGTTTTTT

D gene: TRBD2
clone size: .
J gene: TRBJ2-2
V gene: TRBV5-4
CDR3 protein: CASGRGAGGGTGELFF
CDR3 DNA: TGTGCCAGCGGCAGAGGGGCGGGGGGAGGAACCGGGGAGCTGTTTTTT

D gene: .
clone size: .
J gene: TRBJ2-3
V gene: TRBV2
CDR3 protein: CASSESRLAIDTQYF
CDR3 DNA: TGTGCCAGCAGTGAATCTAGGCTAGCTATCGATACGCAGTATTTT

D gene: .
clone size: .
J gene: TRBJ2-3
V gene: TRBV12-5
CDR3 protein: CASGLVPSDTQYF
CDR3 DNA: TGTGCTAGTGGTTTGGTCCCATCAGATACGCAGTATTTT

D gene: TRBD2
clone size: .
J gene: TRBJ2-3
V gene: TRBV13
CDR3 protein: CASSHRGAGGRIDTQYF
CDR3 DNA: TGTGCCAGCAGCCACCGCGGGGCGGGGGGGCGAATAGATACGCAGTATTTT